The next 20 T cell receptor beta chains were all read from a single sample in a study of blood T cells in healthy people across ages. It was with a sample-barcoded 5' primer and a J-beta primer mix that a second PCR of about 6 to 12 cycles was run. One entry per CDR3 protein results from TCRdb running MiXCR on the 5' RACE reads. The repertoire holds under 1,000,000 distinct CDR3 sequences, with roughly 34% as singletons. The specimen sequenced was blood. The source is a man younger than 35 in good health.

The CDR3 nucleotides are TGCGCCAGCAGCCAAGGGACTAGCGGGAGTGGTCTGTACTTC. As protein: CASSQGTSGSGLYF. This rearrangement joins TRBV4-1 to TRBJ2-7; 13 nucleotides match TRBD2. The germline V gene encodes CDR1 MGHRA and CDR2 YSYEKL. Trimming at V came to 1 base and at J to 12 bases, leaving 6 bases not matched to a gene. CDR3 length equals 14 residues.

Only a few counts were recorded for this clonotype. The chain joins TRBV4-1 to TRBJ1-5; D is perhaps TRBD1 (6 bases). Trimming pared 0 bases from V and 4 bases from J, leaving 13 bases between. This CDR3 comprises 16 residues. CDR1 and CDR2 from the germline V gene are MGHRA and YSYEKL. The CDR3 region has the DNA TGCGCCAGCAGCCAAGATAGGGCAGGGGCAAATCAGCCCCAGCATTTT. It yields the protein CASSQDRAGANQPQHF.

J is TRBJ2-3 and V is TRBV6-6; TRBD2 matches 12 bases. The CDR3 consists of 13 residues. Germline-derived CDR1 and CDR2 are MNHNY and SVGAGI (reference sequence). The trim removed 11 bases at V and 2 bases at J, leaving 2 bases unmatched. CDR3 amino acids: CASSGGDTDTQYF. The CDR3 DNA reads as TGTGCCTCTAGCGGGGGGGACACAGATACGCAGTATTTT.

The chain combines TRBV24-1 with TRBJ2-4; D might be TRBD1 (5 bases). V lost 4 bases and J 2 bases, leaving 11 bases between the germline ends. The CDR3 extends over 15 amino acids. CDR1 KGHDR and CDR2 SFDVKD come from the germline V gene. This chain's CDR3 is CATSETESTKNIQYF. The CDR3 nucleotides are TGTGCCACCAGTGAGACAGAGAGTACCAAAAACATTCAGTACTTC.

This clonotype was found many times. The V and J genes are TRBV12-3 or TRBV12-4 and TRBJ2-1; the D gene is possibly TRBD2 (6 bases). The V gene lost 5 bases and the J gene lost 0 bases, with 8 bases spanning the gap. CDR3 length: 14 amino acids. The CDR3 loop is CASSRESSYNEQFF. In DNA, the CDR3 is TGTGCCAGCAGTCGGGAGAGCTCCTACAATGAGCAGTTCTTC.

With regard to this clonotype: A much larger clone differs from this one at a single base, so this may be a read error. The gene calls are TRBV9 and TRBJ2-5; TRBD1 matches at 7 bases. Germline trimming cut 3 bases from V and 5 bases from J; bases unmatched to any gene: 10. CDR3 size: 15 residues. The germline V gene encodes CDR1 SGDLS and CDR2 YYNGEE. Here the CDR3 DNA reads TGTGCCAGCAGCGGACCTTTGACAGGGCGGGAGACCCAGTACTTC. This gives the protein CASSGPLTGRETQYF.

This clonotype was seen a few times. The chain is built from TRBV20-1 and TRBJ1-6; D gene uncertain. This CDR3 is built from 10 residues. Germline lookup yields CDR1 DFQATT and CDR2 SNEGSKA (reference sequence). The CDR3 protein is CRAGSLPLHF. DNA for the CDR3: TGCAGGGCTGGGAGCCTACCCCTCCACTTT.

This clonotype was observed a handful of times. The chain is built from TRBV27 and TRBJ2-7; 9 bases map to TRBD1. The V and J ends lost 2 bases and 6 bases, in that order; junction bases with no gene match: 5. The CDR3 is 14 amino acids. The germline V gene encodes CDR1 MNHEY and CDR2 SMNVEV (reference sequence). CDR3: CASSLKTGGLEQYF. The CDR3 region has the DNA TGTGCCAGCAGTTTAAAAACAGGGGGCCTCGAGCAGTACTTC.

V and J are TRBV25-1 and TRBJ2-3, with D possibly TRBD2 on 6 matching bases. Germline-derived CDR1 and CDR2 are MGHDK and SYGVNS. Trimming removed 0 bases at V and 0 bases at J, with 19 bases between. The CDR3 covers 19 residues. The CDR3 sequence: CASSEYRTNVSSSTDTQYF. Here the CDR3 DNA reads TGTGCCAGCAGTGAATACAGGACTAACGTATCCTCTAGCACAGATACGCAGTATTTT.

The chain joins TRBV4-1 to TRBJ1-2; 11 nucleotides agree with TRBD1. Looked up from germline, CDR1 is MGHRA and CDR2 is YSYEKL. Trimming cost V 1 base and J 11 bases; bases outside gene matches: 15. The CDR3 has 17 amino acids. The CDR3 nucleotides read TGCGCCAGCAGCCAAGTTAGGACAGGGGGCGCAGTGGGAGGTTACACCTTC. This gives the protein CASSQVRTGGAVGGYTF.

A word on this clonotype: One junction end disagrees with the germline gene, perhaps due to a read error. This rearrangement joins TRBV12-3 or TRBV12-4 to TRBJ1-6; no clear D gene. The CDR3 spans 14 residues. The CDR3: CASGLELLNSPLHF. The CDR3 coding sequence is TGTGCCAGCGGTTTAGAGCTCCTAAATTCACCCCTCCACTTT.

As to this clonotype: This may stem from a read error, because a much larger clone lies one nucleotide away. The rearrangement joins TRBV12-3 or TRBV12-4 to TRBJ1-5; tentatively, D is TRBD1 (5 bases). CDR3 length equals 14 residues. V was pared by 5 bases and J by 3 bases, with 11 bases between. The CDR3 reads CASSLTEANQPQHF. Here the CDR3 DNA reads TGTGCCAGCAGTCTGACAGAGGCCAATCAGCCCCAGCATTTT.

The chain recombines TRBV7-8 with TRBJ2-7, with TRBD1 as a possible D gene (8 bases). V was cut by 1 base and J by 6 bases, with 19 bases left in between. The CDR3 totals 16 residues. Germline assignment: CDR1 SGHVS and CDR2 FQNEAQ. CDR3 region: CASSLGGYRGGIEQYF. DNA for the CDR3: TGTGCCAGCAGCTTAGGGGGATACAGGGGGGGAATCGAGCAGTACTTC.

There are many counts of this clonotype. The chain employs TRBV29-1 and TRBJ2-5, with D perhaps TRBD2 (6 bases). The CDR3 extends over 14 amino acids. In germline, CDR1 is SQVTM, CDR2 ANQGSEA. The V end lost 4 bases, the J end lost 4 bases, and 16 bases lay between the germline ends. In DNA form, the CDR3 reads TGCAGCGTTGCGTACTCGCGGGGAGTAGAGACCCAGTACTTC. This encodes CSVAYSRGVETQYF.

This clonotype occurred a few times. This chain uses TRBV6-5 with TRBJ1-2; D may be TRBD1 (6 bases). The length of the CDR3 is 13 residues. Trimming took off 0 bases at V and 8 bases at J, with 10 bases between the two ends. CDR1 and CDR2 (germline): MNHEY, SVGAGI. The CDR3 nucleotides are TGTGCCAGCAGTTACTCGGGGGCGGACGGCTACACCTTC. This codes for CASSYSGADGYTF.

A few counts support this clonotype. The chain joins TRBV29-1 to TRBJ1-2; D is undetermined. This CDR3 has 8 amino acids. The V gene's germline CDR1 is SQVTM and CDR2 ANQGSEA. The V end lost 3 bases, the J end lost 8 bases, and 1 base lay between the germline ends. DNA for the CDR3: TGCAGCGTTGAGGGCTACACCTTC. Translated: CSVEGYTF.

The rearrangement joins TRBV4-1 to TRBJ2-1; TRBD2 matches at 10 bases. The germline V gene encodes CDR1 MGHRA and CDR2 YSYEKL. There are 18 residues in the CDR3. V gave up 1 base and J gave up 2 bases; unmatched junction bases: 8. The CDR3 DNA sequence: TGCGCCAGCAGCCAAGGACCCCTAGCGGGGGATACCTACAATGAGCAGTTCTTC. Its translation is CASSQGPLAGDTYNEQFF.

CDR3 DNA: TGCAGTGCTAGGCGGGGTCCAGGGGACAATGAGCAGTACTTC. It specifies CSARRGPGDNEQYF. The V and J genes are TRBV20-1 and TRBJ2-5, with D possibly being TRBD1 or TRBD2 (6 bases each). Germline CDR1 reads DFQATT; CDR2 reads SNEGSKA (reference sequence). V was trimmed by 3 bases and J by 11 bases, leaving 22 bases between them. The CDR3 runs to 14 residues.

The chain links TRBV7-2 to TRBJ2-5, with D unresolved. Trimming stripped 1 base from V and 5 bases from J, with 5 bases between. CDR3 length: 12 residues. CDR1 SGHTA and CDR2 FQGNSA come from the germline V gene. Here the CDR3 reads CASSLVVETQYF. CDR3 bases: TGTGCCAGCAGCTTAGTGGTGGAGACCCAGTACTTC.

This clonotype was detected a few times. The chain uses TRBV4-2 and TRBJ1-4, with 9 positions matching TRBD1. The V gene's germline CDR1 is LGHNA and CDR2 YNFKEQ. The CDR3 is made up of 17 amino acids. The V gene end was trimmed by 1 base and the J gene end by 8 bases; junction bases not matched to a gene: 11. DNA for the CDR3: TGTGCCAGCAGCCAAGGAGACAGGGGGGAACGGGGAGAAAAACTGTTTTTT. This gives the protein CASSQGDRGERGEKLFF.